The TCR beta chain described here comes from a study of cytomegalovirus exposure and HLA in healthy donors. With 60 Vbeta and 13 Jbeta primers, the PCR was carried out. This table comes from immunoSEQ multiplex PCR, and its TCRdb copy is limited to in-frame clones, with some not included. The data contain about 57,000 clones, about 80% of them seen just once; the ten biggest clones take up more than 3.5%. Findings of the study overall: The study carried out a later analysis of TCR beta sequences. It associated around 17,000 of them with specific HLA alleles at a false discovery rate of 0.05. The listing of 160 or so TCR beta chains classed them as cytomegalovirus-associated.

Unmatched junction bases numbered 4, after V lost 0 bases and J lost 1 base. The CDR3 is 17 amino acids. Germline CDR1 SNHLY, CDR2 FYNNEI. Worth noting for this clone: Its antigen is undetermined.

The specimen was PBMCs. The sequence was obtained from a man under 40 in good health and CMV-seronegative. The V and J genes are TRBV2 and TRBJ2-3, with TRBD2 matching 10 bases. The CDR3 spells CASSEAGTSVGTDTQYF. CDR3 nucleotides: TGTGCCAGCAGTGAAGCCGGGACTAGCGTAGGCACAGATACGCAGTATTTT. The complete variable domain, with remaining parts taken from reference TRBV2 and TRBJ2-3, reads EPEVTQTPSHQVTQMGQEVILRCVPISNHLYFYWYRQILGQKVEFLVSFYNNEISEKSEIFDDQFSVERPDGSNFTLKIRSTKLEDSAMYFCASSEAGTSVGTDTQYFGPGTRLTVL.